One T cell receptor (beta chain) is described in this entry. Its antigen is not known. The CDR3 consists of 16 residues. Per the germline V gene, CDR1 is MNHEY and CDR2 is SVGEGT. V was clipped by 6 bases and J by 1 base; unmatched bases: 11. The investigators amplified TCR beta CDR3 regions from RNA transcripts. The HTBI primer set was used in a first-round RT-PCR of the TCR CDR3. In TCRdb, the multiplex PCR reads were re-called with MiXCR into one record per CDR3 protein. Among 300,000 to 450,000 distinct CDR3 sequences listed, around 18% were seen once. This record belongs to a study of T cells in Graves' hyperthyroidism and ophthalmopathy. Overall study context: At initial diagnosis, before any treatment had begun, peripheral blood was obtained.

Study-level points and caveats: Ophthalmopathy onset followed model prediction by a median about six months.

The TCR comes from a woman aged 40 to 50 with Graves' ophthalmopathy. The chain recombines TRBV6-2 or TRBV6-3 with TRBJ2-7; 8 nucleotides align to TRBD2. Material for sequencing was blood. CDR3 DNA sequence: TGTGCCAGCAGCTACATGAGCGGGAGAGGTTCCTACGAGCAGTACTTC. It is translated as CASSYMSGRGSYEQYF.